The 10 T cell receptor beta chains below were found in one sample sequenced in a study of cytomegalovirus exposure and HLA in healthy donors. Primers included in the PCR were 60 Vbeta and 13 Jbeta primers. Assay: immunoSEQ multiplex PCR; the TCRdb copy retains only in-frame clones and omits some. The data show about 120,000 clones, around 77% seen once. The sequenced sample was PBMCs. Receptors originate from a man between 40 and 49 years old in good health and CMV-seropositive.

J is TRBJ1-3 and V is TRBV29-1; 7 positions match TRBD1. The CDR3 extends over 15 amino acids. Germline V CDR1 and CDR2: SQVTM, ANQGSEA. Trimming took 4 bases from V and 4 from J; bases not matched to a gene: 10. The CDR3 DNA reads TGCAGCGTTGTAATCCACAGGGGAAACGGAAACACCATATATTTT. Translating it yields CSVVIHRGNGNTIYF.

CDR3 in DNA: TGTGCCAGTCGCGGATATGGCTACACCTTC. This codes for CASRGYGYTF. The chain has TRBV19 and TRBJ1-2; D is ambiguous. The germline V gene encodes CDR1 LNHDA and CDR2 SQIVND (reference sequence). V was clipped by 8 bases and J by 5 bases, with 6 bases between them. CDR3 length equals 10 residues.

The CDR3 here is CASSFRTGGASFLQPQHF. CDR3 nucleotides: TGTGCCAGCAGCTTCCGGACAGGGGGCGCATCTTTTCTCCAGCCCCAGCATTTT. The chain has TRBV5-4 and TRBJ1-5; 11 bases line up with TRBD1. The V segment lost 2 bases and the J segment 7 bases; nucleotides outside the gene matches: 14. This CDR3 is built from 18 residues. Germline assignment: CDR1 SGHNT and CDR2 YYREEE (reference sequence).

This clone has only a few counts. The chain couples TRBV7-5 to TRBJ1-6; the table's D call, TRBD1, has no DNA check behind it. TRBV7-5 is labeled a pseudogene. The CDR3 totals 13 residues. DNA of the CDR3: TGTGCCAGAAGCTCGAACAGGGGTCCACCCCTCCACTTT. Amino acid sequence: CARSSNRGPPLHF.

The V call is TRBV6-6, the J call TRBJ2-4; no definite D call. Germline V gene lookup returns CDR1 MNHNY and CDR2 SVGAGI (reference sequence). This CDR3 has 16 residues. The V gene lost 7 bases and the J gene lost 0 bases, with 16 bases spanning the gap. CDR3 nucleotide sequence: TGTGCCAGCAATTTCGAGGATCTTGGAGCCAAAAACATTCAGTACTTC. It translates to CASNFEDLGAKNIQYF.

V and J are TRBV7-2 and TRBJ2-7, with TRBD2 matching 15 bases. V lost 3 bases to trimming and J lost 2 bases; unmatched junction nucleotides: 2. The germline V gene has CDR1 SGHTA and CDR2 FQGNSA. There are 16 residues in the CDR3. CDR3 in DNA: TGTGCCAGCAGCTTGGGACTAGCGGGGGGAACCTACGAGCAGTACTTC. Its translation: CASSLGLAGGTYEQYF. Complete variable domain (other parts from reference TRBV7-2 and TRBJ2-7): GAGVSQSPSNKVTEKGKDVELRCDPISGHTALYWYRQSLGQGLEFLIYFQGNSAPDKSGLPSDRFSAERTGGSVSTLTIQRTQQEDSAVYLCASSLGLAGGTYEQYFGPGTRLTVT.

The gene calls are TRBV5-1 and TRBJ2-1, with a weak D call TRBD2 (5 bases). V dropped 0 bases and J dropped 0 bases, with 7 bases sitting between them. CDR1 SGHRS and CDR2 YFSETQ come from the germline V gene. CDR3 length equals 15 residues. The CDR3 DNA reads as TGCGCCAGCAGCTTGGCCGGGAACTCCTACAATGAGCAGTTCTTC. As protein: CASSLAGNSYNEQFF.

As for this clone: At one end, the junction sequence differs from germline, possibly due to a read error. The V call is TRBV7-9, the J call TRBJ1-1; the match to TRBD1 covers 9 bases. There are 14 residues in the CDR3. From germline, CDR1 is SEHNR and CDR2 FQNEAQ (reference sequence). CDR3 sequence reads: CASTLQGADTEAFF. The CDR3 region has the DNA TGTGCCAGCACCTTACAGGGGGCGGACACTGAAGCTTTCTTT.

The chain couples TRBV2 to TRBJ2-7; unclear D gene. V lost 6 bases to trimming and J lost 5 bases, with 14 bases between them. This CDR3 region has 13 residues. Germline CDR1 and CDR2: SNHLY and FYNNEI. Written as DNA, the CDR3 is TGTGCCAGCAGCGAATACTTTCTGGACGAGCAGTACTTC. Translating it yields CASSEYFLDEQYF.

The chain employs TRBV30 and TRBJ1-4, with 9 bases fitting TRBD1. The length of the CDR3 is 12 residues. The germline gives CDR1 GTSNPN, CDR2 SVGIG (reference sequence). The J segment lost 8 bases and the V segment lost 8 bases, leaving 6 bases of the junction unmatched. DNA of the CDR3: TGTGCCAGGAAGACAGGGGGGGAAAAACTGTTTTTT. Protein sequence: CARKTGGEKLFF.